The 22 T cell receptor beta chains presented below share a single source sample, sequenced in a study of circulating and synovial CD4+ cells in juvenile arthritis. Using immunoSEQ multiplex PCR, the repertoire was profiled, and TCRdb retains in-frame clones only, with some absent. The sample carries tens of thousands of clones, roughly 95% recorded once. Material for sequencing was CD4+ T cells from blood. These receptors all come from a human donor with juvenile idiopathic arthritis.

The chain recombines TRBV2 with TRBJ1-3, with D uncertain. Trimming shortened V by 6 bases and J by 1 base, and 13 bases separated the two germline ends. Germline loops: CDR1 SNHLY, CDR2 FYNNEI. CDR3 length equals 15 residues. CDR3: CASRPTKFSGNTIYF. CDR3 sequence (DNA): TGTGCCAGCAGGCCTACGAAGTTTTCTGGAAACACCATATATTTT.

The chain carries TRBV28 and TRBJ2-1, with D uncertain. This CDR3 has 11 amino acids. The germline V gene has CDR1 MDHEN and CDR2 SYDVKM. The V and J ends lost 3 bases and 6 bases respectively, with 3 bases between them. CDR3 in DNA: TGTGCCAGCAGTTTTATCAATGAGCAGTTCTTC. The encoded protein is CASSFINEQFF.

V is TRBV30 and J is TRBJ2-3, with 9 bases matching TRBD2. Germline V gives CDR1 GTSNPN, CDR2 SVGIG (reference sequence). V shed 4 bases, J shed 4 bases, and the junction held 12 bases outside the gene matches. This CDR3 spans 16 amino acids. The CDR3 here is CAWNWFAGGRPDTQYF. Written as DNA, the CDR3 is TGTGCCTGGAACTGGTTTGCGGGGGGGCGGCCAGATACGCAGTATTTT.

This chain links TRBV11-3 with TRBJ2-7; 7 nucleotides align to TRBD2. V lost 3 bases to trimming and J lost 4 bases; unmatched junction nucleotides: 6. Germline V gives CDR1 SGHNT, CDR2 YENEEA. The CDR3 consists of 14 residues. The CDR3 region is CASSLGGSEYEQYF. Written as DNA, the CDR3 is TGTGCCAGCAGCTTGGGCGGGAGCGAGTACGAGCAGTACTTC.

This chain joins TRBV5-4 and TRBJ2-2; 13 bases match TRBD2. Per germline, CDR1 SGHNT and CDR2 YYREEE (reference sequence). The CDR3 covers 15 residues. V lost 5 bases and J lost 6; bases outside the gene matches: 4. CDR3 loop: CASSFTSGRAGELFF. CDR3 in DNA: TGTGCCAGCAGTTTCACTAGCGGGAGGGCCGGGGAGCTGTTTTTT.

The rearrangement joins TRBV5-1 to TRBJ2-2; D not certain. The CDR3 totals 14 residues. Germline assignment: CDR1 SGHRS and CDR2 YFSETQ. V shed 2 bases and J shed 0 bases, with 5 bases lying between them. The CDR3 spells CASSFQANTGELFF. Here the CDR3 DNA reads TGCGCCAGCAGCTTCCAGGCGAACACCGGGGAGCTGTTTTTT.

The CDR3 nucleotides read TGTGCCAGCAGCTTAGAGGGACTAGTAGCCTACGAGCAGTACTTC. Translating it yields CASSLEGLVAYEQYF. The J gene is TRBJ2-7, the V gene TRBV7-2, with 8 nucleotides matching TRBD2. CDR1 and CDR2 (germline): SGHTA, FQGNSA. V shed 1 base, J shed 2 bases, and the junction held 4 bases outside the gene matches. The CDR3 consists of 15 residues. The complete variable domain, with remaining parts taken from reference TRBV7-2 and TRBJ2-7, reads GAGVSQSPSNKVTEKGKDVELRCDPISGHTALYWYRQSLGQGLEFLIYFQGNSAPDKSGLPSDRFSAERTGGSVSTLTIQRTQQEDSAVYLCASSLEGLVAYEQYFGPGTRLTVT.

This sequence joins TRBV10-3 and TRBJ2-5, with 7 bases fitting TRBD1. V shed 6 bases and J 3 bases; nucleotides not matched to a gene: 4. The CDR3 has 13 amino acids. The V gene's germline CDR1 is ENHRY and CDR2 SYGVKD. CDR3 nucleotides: TGTGCCATCAGCACACAGGGGAAAGAGACCCAGTACTTC. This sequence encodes CAISTQGKETQYF.

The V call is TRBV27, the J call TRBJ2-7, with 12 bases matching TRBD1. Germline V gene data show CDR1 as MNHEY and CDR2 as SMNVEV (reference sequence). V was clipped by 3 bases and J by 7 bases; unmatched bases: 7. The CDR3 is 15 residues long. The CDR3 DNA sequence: TGTGCCAGCAGTTTTTGGGACAGGGGGCGTGAGGAGCAGTACTTC. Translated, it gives CASSFWDRGREEQYF.

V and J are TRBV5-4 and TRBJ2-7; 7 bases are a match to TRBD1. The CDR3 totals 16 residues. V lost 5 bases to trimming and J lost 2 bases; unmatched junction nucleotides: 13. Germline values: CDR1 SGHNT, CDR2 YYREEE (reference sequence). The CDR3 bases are TGTGCCAGCAGACCAGAAACGACAGGGAAAACCTACGAGCAGTACTTC. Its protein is CASRPETTGKTYEQYF.

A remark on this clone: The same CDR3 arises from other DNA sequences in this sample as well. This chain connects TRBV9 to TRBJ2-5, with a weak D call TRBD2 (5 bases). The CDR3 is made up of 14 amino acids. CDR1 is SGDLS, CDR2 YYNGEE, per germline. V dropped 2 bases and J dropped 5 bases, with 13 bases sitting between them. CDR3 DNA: TGTGCCAGCAGCGTGACTAAAAAGCAGGAGACCCAGTACTTC. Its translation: CASSVTKKQETQYF. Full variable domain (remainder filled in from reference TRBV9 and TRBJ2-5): DSGVTQTPKHLITATGQRVTLRCSPRSGDLSVYWYQQSLDQGLQFLIQYYNGEERAKGNILERFSAQQFPDLHSELNLSSLELGDSALYFCASSVTKKQETQYFGPGTRLLVL.

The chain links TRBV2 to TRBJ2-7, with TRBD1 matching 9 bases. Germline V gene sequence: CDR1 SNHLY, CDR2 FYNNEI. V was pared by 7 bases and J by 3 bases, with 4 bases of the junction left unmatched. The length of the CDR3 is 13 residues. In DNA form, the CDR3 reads TGTGCCAGCACTTTGACAGGGGGCTACGAGCAGTACTTC. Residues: CASTLTGGYEQYF.

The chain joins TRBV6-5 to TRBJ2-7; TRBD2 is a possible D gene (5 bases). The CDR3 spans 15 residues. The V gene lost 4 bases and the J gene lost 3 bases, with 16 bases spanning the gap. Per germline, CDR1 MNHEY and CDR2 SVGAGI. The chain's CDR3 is CASSFSRRSGYEQYF. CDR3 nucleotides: TGTGCCAGCAGTTTTAGCCGACGGAGCGGCTACGAGCAGTACTTC.

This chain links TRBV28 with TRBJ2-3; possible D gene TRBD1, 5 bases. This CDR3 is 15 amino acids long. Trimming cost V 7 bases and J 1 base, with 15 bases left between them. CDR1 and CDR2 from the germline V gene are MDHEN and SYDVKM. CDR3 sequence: CASTLSTVGTDTQYF. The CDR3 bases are TGTGCCAGCACCCTCTCGACAGTGGGCACAGATACGCAGTATTTT.

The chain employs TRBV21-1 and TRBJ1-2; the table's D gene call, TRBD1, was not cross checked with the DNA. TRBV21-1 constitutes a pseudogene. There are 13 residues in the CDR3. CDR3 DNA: TGTGCCAGCCCCTGGGGCACGAACTATGGCTACACCTTC. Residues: CASPWGTNYGYTF.

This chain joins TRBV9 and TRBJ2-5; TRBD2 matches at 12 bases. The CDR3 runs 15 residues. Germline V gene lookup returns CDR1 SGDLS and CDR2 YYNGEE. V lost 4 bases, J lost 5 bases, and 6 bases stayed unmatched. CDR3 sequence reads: CASSFSGTSGETQYF. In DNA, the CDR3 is TGTGCCAGCAGCTTCTCCGGGACTAGCGGGGAGACCCAGTACTTC.

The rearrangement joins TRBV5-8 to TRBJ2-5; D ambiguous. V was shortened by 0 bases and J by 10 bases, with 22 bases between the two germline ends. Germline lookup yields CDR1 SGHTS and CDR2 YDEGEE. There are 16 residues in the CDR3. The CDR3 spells CASSLGLPSGSGLQYF. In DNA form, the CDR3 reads TGTGCCAGCAGCTTGGGGCTCCCTAGTGGCTCTGGCCTCCAGTACTTC.

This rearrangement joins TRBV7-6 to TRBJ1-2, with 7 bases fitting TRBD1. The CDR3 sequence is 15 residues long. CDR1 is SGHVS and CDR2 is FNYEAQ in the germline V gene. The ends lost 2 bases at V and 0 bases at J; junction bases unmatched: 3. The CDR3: CASSLRTGSNYGYTF. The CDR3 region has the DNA TGTGCCAGCAGCTTAAGGACAGGATCTAACTATGGCTACACCTTC.

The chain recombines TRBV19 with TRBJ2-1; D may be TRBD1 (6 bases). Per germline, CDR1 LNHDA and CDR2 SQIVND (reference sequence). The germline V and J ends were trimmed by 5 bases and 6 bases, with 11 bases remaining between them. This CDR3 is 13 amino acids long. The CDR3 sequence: CASSQLDSNEQFF. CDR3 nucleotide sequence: TGTGCCAGTAGTCAACTGGACAGCAATGAGCAGTTCTTC.

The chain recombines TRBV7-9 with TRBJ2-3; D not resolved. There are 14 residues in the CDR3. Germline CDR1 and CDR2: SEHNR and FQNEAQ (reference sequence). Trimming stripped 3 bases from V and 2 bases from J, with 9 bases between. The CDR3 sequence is CASSLGQYTDTQYF. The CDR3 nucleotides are TGTGCCAGCAGCTTGGGCCAGTACACAGATACGCAGTATTTT.

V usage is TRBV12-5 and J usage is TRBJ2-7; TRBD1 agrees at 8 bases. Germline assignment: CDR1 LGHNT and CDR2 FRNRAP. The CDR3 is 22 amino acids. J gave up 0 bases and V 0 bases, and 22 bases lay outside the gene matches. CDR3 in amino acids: CASGLVGQTGVYSPWTSYEQYF. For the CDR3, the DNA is TGTGCTAGTGGTTTGGTGGGTCAGACAGGGGTATATTCTCCCTGGACCTCCTACGAGCAGTACTTC.

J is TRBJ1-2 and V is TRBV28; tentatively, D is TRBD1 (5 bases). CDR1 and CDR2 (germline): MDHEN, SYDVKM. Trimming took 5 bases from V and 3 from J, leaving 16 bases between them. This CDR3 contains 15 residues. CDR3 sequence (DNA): TGTGCCAGCAGTCCCGGGGCCTGGAGGGACTATGGCTACACCTTC. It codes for CASSPGAWRDYGYTF.